This T cell receptor (beta chain) was obtained from a study of human T cells and chemical hapten exposure. The wider study: How much TCR each sample yielded varied, mostly because pooled library volumes differed slightly.

General study results and limits: Among TCRs, those above 1 in 1000 frequency were unaffected by DPC sensitization.

TCRdb recomputed calls from the RACE reads with MiXCR, one row per CDR3 protein. This repertoire shows roughly 100,000 distinct CDR3 sequences, about 8.6% found once; its top ten account for 2.9%. Germline V gene sequence: CDR1 DFQATT, CDR2 SNEGSKA (reference sequence). V lost 5 bases and J lost 3; bases outside the gene matches: 13. This CDR3 spans 16 amino acids. This clonotype was counted between two and nine times. No antigen is known for it. Noted time point: healthy volunteer bleed at 2 weeks. The study extracted total RNA from unfractionated whole blood. The chain carries TRBV20-1 and TRBJ2-7; 10 nucleotides agree with TRBD1. The sequence was collected from a female donor in good health. Some clones in this sample may be carry-over from other donors' samples. Sequenced: whole blood. The CDR3 loop is CSAWPRTDRGLYEQYF. CDR3 coding DNA: TGCAGTGCTTGGCCCCGAACCGACAGGGGGCTCTACGAGCAGTACTTC.